The sequence of this TCR beta chain was determined in a study of a mutant IDH1 vaccine in newly diagnosed glioma. Whole-study context: Patients arrived already treated with radiotherapy, temozolomide, or both, most having had both.

Germline CDR1 and CDR2: SSHAT and FNYEAQ (reference sequence). CDR3 length: 19 residues. Points on this clone: Antigen: not known. Sequence at one end of the junction differs from germline and may be a read error.

Produced via immunoSEQ multiplex PCR; TCRdb's table is partial and in-frame only. The sample includes roughly 50,000 clones, about 81% seen only once; the top ten take about 8.8%. Noted time point: week 23, last vaccination. In the vaccine, a single dose held 300 ug of the mutant IDH1 20-mer peptide, along with topical imiquimod. The material sequenced was PBMCs, taken from a glioma patient whose treatment included an IDH1 peptide vaccine. The source is a middle-aged woman with glioma. Some clones in this sample may be carry-over from other donors' samples. The chain employs TRBV7-7 and TRBJ1-3; 7 bases line up with TRBD1. CDR3 in amino acids: CASSSRLGRGSASGNTIYF. In DNA form, the CDR3 reads TGTGCTAGCAGCTCCCGTCTGGGCAGGGGGTCGGCCTCTGGAAACACCATATATTTT.